This T cell receptor beta chain was recovered during a study of tissue T cells after allogeneic stem cell transplantation. Notes on the study in general: The patient cohort was small and clinically heterogeneous, with limited sampling depth. Anatomically similar tissues had similar TCR repertoires within each patient.

Survey-depth TCRbeta CDR3 sequencing reported V/J genes and productive frequencies. Some clones are missing from TCRdb's copy, which holds only in-frame ones; the method was immunoSEQ multiplex PCR. The table records some 28,000 clones, about 85% of them present only once. On this clone: Its antigen is not identified.

From germline, CDR1 is SNHLY and CDR2 FYNNEI. The CDR3 length is 16 residues. Losses at the gene ends were 5 bases for V and 5 bases for J; bases not matched to a gene: 5. The receptor was derived from a woman aged 18-49 years who later had graft-versus-host disease after an allogeneic stem cell transplant. The material was blood, obtained before transplantation. The chain combines TRBV2 with TRBJ2-2; TRBD2 matches 13 bases. CDR3 nucleotides: TGTGCCAGCAGTCGGACTAGCGGGAGTCGAACCGGGGAGCTGTTTTTT. Protein product: CASSRTSGSRTGELFF.